This entry lists 13 T cell receptor beta chains sequenced from one sample in a study of cytomegalovirus exposure and HLA in healthy donors. Primers included in the PCR were 60 Vbeta and 13 Jbeta primers. Using immunoSEQ multiplex PCR, the repertoire was profiled, and TCRdb retains in-frame clones only, with some absent. Seen here are over 85,000 clones, 65% to 75% observed once, and the top ten hold around 1.9%. Sequencing used PBMCs. Receptors originate from a man in his thirties or forties in good health and CMV-seronegative.

This clone was detected a few times. The genes are TRBV27 and TRBJ2-3; D is ambiguous. The CDR3 extends over 11 amino acids. V was trimmed by 4 bases and J by 5 bases, leaving 4 bases between them. CDR1 and CDR2 from the germline V gene are MNHEY and SMNVEV (reference sequence). CDR3 DNA: TGTGCCAGCAGTTCTCGAGATACGCAGTATTTT. This codes for CASSSRDTQYF.

The J gene is TRBJ1-6, the V gene TRBV18, with TRBD1 matching over 7 bases. CDR3 length: 16 amino acids. The germline CDR1 and CDR2 sequences are KGHSH and LQKENI. After removal of 3 bases from V and 5 bases from J, the junction contained 7 bases not matched to a gene. Here the CDR3 DNA reads TGTGCCAGCTCACCTTTTGACAGGGTGAATAATTCACCCCTCCACTTT. Its translation is CASSPFDRVNNSPLHF. The full variable domain, in which reference TRBV18 and TRBJ1-6 provide the parts outside the CDR3, is NAGVMQNPRHLVRRRGQEARLRCSPMKGHSHVYWYRQLPEEGLKFMVYLQKENIIDESGMPKERFSAEFPKEGPSILRIQQVVRGDSAAYFCASSPFDRVNNSPLHFGNGTRLTVT.

A word on this clone: This CDR3 is also generated by other DNA sequences in the sample. The chain carries TRBV30 and TRBJ1-5, with a weak D call TRBD1 (6 bases). V shed 5 bases and J shed 4 bases, with 12 bases lying between them. There are 13 residues in the CDR3. Germline loops: CDR1 GTSNPN, CDR2 SVGIG (reference sequence). The CDR3 spells CAWSQDSNQPQHF. CDR3 DNA: TGTGCCTGGTCGCAGGACAGTAATCAGCCCCAGCATTTT.

On this clone: The conserved phenylalanine or tryptophan normally closing the CDR3 is absent here, so this likely arose from a read error. The V call is TRBV30, the J call TRBJ2-7, with 7 bases lining up with TRBD1. The CDR3 sequence is 12 residues long. With 5 bases clipped from V and 3 bases from J, the junction kept 4 bases outside the gene matches. Germline assignment: CDR1 GTSNPN and CDR2 SVGIG (reference sequence). CDR3: CAWGPGGYEQYL. CDR3 in DNA: TGTGCCTGGGGCCCAGGGGGCTACGAGCAGTACCTC.

V usage is TRBV19 and J usage is TRBJ1-1; D is ambiguous. Germline V gene data show CDR1 as LNHDA and CDR2 as SQIVND (reference sequence). Trimming pared 7 bases from V and 1 base from J, leaving 13 bases between. This CDR3 is 14 amino acids long. CDR3 loop: CASMEWVSNTEAFF. The CDR3 DNA follows: TGTGCCAGTATGGAGTGGGTTTCGAACACTGAAGCTTTCTTT.

The rearrangement joins TRBV6-1 to TRBJ2-3; 10 bases match TRBD2. The CDR3 is made up of 19 amino acids. Trimming removed 1 base from V and 0 bases from J; junction bases left unmatched: 10. The germline V gene encodes CDR1 MNHNS and CDR2 SASEGT. The CDR3 DNA follows: TGTGCCAGCAGTGAAGGGCGTCTAGCGGGGGCCCGCAGCACAGATACGCAGTATTTT. Its protein product is CASSEGRLAGARSTDTQYF.

The rearrangement joins TRBV10-3 to TRBJ1-2; 12 bases agree with TRBD1. Germline CDR1 ENHRY, CDR2 SYGVKD. The CDR3 totals 17 residues. Losses at the gene ends were 6 bases for V and 3 bases for J; bases not matched to a gene: 11. The DNA of the CDR3 is TGTGCCATCAGGCCCGGGACAGGGGGCGGTGGGGACTATGGCTACACCTTC. Protein product: CAIRPGTGGGGDYGYTF.

With regard to this clone: Other DNA variants within this sample encode the same CDR3. The rearrangement joins TRBV27 to TRBJ1-2, with 8 bases matching TRBD1. CDR3 length equals 14 residues. V lost 2 bases to trimming and J lost 2 bases; unmatched junction nucleotides: 1. Germline V gene sequence: CDR1 MNHEY, CDR2 SMNVEV (reference sequence). The CDR3 reads CASSLGQGNYGYTF. The CDR3 DNA follows: TGTGCCAGCAGTTTAGGACAGGGAAACTATGGCTACACCTTC.

This clone turned up a few times. The V call is TRBV4-1, the J call TRBJ1-5; the D is unclear. There are 16 residues in the CDR3. Germline V CDR1 and CDR2: MGHRA, YSYEKL. With 0 bases removed from V and 0 bases from J, the gap between germline ends came to 9 bases. The CDR3: CASSQESPYSNQPQHF. The CDR3 DNA reads TGCGCCAGCAGCCAAGAGTCCCCTTATAGCAATCAGCCCCAGCATTTT.

This clone was counted between two and nine times. This chain links TRBV27 with TRBJ1-5; D perhaps matches TRBD1 (6 bases). CDR3 length: 17 residues. V shed 4 bases and J shed 6 bases, with 22 bases lying between them. Germline CDR1 and CDR2: MNHEY and SMNVEV (reference sequence). CDR3 DNA: TGTGCCAGCAGTTCACAAGGACAGTTAATGTTTCGTCAGCCCCAGCATTTT. Translating it yields CASSSQGQLMFRQPQHF.

The rearrangement links TRBV2 to TRBJ2-3; D might be TRBD2 (6 bases). The CDR3 has 14 residues. The V gene lost 6 bases and the J gene lost 5 bases, with 15 bases spanning the gap. The V gene's germline CDR1 is SNHLY and CDR2 FYNNEI. The DNA for the CDR3 is TGTGCCAGCAGGGACGGGGGAGCTGGAGATACGCAGTATTTT. Its protein is CASRDGGAGDTQYF. The full variable domain, with the rest looked up from reference TRBV2 and TRBJ2-3, is EPEVTQTPSHQVTQMGQEVILRCVPISNHLYFYWYRQILGQKVEFLVSFYNNEISEKSEIFDDQFSVERPDGSNFTLKIRSTKLEDSAMYFCASRDGGAGDTQYFGPGTRLTVL.

This clone appeared once. The chain carries TRBV6-1 and TRBJ1-1; 8 bases map to TRBD1. Losses at the gene ends were 10 bases for V and 4 bases for J; bases not matched to a gene: 11. CDR3 length: 14 residues. CDR1 is MNHNS and CDR2 is SASEGT in the germline V gene. In DNA form, the CDR3 reads TGTGCCACAGCAGGGCGGACAGGGTTCACTGAAGCTTTCTTT. This translates into CATAGRTGFTEAFF.

V and J are TRBV5-1 and TRBJ1-1, with D possibly matching TRBD1 (5 bases). The CDR3 runs 15 residues. CDR1 and CDR2 (germline): SGHRS, YFSETQ. V was shortened by 5 bases and J by 6 bases, with 20 bases between the two germline ends. The CDR3 region is CASRGGEISNAEAFF. CDR3 nucleotide sequence: TGCGCCAGCAGGGGGGGGGAAATAAGTAACGCTGAAGCTTTCTTT.